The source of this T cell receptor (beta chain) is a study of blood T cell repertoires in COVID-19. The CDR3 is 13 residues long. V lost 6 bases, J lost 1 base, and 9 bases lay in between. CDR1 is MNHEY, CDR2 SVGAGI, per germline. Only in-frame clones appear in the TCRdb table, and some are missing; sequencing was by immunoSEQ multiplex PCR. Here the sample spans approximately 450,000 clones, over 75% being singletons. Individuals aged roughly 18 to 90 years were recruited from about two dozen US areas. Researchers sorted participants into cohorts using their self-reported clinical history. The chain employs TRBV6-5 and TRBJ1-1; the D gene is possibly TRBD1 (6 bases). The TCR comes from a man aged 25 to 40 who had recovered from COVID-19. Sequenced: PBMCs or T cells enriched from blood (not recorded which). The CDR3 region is CASRTDRNTEAFF. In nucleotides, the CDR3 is TGTGCCAGCAGAACGGACAGGAACACTGAAGCTTTCTTT.